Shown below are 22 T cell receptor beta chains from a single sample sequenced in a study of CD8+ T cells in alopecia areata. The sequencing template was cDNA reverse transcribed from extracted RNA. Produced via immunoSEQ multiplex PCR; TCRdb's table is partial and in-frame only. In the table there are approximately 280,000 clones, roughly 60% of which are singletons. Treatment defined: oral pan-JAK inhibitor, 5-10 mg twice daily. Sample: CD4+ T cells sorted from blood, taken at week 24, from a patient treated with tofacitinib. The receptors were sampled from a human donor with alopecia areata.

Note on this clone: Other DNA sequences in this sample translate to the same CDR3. CDR3 DNA sequence: TGCGCCAGCAGCTCCGGGACAGGGAATCAGCCCCAGCATTTT. This translates into CASSSGTGNQPQHF. The chain carries TRBV5-1 and TRBJ1-5, with 9 bases lining up with TRBD1. The CDR3 extends over 14 amino acids. V gave up 3 bases and J gave up 4 bases; unmatched junction bases: 2. In germline, CDR1 is SGHRS, CDR2 YFSETQ.

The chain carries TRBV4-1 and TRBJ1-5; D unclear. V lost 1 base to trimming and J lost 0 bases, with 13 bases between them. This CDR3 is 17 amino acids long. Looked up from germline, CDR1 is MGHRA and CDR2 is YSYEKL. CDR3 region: CASSQGRGSLSNQPQHF. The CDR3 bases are TGCGCCAGCAGCCAAGGACGCGGGTCGCTTAGCAATCAGCCCCAGCATTTT.

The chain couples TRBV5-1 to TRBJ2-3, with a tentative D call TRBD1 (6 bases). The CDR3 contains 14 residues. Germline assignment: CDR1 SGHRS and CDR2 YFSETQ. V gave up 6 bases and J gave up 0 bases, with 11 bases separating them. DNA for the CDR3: TGCGCCAGCACGACAGGAACTAGCACAGATACGCAGTATTTT. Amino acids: CASTTGTSTDTQYF.

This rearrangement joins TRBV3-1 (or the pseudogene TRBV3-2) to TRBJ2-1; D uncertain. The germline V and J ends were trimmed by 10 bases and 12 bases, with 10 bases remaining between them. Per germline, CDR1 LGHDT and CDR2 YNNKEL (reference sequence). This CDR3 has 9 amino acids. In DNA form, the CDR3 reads TGTGCCACCTTGTTCCCGCAGTTCTTC. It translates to CATLFPQFF.

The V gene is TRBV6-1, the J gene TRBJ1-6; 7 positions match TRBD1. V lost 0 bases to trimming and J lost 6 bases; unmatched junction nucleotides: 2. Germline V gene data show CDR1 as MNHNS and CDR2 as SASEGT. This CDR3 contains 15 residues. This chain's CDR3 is CASSEAGQPNSPLHF. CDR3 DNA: TGTGCCAGCAGTGAAGCGGGACAGCCTAATTCACCCCTCCACTTT.

CDR3 nucleotides: TGTGCCAGCAGCCAAGACGAGCAGCCCCAGCATTTT. It specifies CASSQDEQPQHF. The chain joins TRBV4-2 to TRBJ1-5; D not certain. The germline CDR1 and CDR2 sequences are LGHNA and YNFKEQ. Trimming removed 0 bases at V and 7 bases at J, with 4 bases between. The CDR3 spans 12 residues.

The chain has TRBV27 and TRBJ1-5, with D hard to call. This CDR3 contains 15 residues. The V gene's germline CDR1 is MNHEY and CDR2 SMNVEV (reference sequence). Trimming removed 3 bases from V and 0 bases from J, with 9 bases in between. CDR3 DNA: TGTGCCAGCAGTTTTCCCCAACATAGCAATCAGCCCCAGCATTTT. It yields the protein CASSFPQHSNQPQHF.

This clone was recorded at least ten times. This chain's CDR3 is CASSLMTGGKNEQFF. The CDR3 coding sequence is TGTGCCAGCAGCTTAATGACAGGGGGTAAGAATGAGCAGTTCTTC. The rearrangement joins TRBV11-3 to TRBJ2-1, with 9 bases that match TRBD1. Germline V gene data show CDR1 as SGHNT and CDR2 as YENEEA. The V gene end was trimmed by 2 bases and the J gene end by 7 bases; junction bases not matched to a gene: 6. CDR3 size: 15 residues. The full variable domain, rest sourced from reference TRBV11-3 and TRBJ2-1, is EAGVVQSPRYKIIEKKQPVAFWCNPISGHNTLYWYLQNLGQGPELLIRYENEEAVDDSQLPKDRFSAERLKGVDSTLKIQPAELGDSAVYLCASSLMTGGKNEQFFGPGTRLTVL.

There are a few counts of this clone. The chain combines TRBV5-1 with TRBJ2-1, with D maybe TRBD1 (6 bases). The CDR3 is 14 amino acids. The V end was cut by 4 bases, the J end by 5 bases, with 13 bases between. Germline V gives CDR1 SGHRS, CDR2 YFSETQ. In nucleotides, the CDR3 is TGCGCCAGCAGCACCGGACAGCATAACAATGAGCAGTTCTTC. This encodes CASSTGQHNNEQFF.

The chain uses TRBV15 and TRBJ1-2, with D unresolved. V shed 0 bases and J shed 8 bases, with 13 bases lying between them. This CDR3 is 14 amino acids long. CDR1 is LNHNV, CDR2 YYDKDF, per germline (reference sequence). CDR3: CATSREEGSRGYTF. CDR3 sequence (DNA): TGTGCCACCAGCAGAGAGGAGGGTAGCAGAGGCTACACCTTC.

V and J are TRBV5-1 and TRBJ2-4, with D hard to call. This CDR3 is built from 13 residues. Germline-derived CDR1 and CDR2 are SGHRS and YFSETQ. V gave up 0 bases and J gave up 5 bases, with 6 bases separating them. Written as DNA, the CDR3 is TGCGCCAGCAGCTTGGATGCGGAAAACATTCAGTACTTC. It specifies CASSLDAENIQYF.

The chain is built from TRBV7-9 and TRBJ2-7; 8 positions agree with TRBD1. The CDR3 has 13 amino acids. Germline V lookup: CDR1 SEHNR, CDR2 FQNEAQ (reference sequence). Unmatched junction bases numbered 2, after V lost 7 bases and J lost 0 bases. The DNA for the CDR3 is TGTGCCAGCACGACAGGGGTCTCCTACGAGCAGTACTTC. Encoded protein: CASTTGVSYEQYF. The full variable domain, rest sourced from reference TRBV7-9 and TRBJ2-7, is DTGVSQNPRHKITKRGQNVTFRCDPISEHNRLYWYRQTLGQGPEFLTYFQNEAQLEKSRLLSDRFSAERPKGSFSTLEIQRTEQGDSAMYLCASTTGVSYEQYFGPGTRLTVT.

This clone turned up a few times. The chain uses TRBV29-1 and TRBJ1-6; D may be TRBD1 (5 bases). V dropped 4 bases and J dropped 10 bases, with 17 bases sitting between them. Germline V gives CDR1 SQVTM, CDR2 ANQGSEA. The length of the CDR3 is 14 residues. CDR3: CSVGGAGLKSPLHF. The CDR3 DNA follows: TGCAGCGTTGGAGGGGCAGGCCTAAAGTCACCCCTCCACTTT.

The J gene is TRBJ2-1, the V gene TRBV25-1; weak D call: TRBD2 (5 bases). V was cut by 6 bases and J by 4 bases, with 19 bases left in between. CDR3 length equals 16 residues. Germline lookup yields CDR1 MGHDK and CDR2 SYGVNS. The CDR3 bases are TGTGCCAGCAGCCCCGCGAGGGAACGGATATACAATGAGCAGTTCTTC. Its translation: CASSPARERIYNEQFF.

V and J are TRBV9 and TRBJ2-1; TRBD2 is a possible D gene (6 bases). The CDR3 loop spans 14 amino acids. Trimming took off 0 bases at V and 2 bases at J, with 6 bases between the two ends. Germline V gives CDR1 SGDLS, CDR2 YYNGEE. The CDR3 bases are TGTGCCAGCAGCGTAGGGGGGGCCTACAATGAGCAGTTCTTC. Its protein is CASSVGGAYNEQFF. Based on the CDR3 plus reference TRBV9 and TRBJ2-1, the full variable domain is DSGVTQTPKHLITATGQRVTLRCSPRSGDLSVYWYQQSLDQGLQFLIQYYNGEERAKGNILERFSAQQFPDLHSELNLSSLELGDSALYFCASSVGGAYNEQFFGPGTRLTVL.

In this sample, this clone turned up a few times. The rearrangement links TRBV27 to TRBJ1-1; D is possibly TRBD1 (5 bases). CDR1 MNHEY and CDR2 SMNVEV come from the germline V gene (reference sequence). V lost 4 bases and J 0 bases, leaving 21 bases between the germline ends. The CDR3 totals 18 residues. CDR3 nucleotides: TGTGCCAGCAGTTGGGGCCCACCTGGGACCCGAGTGAACACTGAAGCTTTCTTT. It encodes CASSWGPPGTRVNTEAFF.

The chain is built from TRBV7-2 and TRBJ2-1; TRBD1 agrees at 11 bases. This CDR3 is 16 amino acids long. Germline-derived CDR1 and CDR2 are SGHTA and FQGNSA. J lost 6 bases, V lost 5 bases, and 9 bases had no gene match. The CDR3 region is CASSVIPGQGGNEQFF. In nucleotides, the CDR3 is TGTGCCAGCAGCGTGATACCGGGACAGGGGGGCAATGAGCAGTTCTTC.

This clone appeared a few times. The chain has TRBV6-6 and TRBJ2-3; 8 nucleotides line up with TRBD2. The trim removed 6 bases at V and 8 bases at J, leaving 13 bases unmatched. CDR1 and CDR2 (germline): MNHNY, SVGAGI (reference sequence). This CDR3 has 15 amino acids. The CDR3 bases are TGTGCCAGCAGCCAAGCGGGGGATGAGGCTCCTACGCAGTATTTT. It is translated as CASSQAGDEAPTQYF.

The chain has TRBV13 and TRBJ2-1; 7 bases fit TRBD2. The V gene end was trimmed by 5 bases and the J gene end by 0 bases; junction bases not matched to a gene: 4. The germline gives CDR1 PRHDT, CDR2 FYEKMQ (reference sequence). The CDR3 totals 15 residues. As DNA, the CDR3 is TGTGCCAGCAGCCTGACTAGCCCCTCCTACAATGAGCAGTTCTTC. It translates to CASSLTSPSYNEQFF.

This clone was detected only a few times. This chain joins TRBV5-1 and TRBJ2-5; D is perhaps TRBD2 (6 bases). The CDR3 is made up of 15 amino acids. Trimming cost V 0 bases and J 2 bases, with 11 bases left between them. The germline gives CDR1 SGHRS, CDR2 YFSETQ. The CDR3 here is CASSLVPGGQETQYF. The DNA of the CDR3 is TGCGCCAGCAGCTTGGTTCCCGGAGGGCAAGAGACCCAGTACTTC.

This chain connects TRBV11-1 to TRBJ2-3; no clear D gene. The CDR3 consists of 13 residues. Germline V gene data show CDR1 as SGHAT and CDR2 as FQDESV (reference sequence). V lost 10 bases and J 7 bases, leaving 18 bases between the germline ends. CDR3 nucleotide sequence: TGTGCCACCACTCGGAGTCCGATGAATACGCAGTATTTT. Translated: CATTRSPMNTQYF.

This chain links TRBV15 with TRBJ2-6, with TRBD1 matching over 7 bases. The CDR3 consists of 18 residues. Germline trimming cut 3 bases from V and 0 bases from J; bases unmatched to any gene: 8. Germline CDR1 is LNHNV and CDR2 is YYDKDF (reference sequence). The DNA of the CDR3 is TGTGCCACCAGCAGTACGGACAGGCCGAGCTCTGGGGCCAACGTCCTGACTTTC. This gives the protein CATSSTDRPSSGANVLTF.